A single sample is the source of the 20 T cell receptor beta chains below, sequenced in a study of vaccination effects on CD4 cells after COVID-19. Sequencing was preceded by expansion of antigen-specific CD4+ T cells with viral peptide pools in the ViraFEST assay. It was after nine to eleven days of culture that CD4+ T cells were isolated. Of the BNT162b2 and mRNA-1273 vaccines, participants received two doses of one or the other. The method was immunoSEQ multiplex PCR; TCRdb's version includes in-frame clones alone and lacks a portion of them. The data contain roughly 56,000 clones, 55% to 85% of them singletons. No cognate antigen is known for these TCRs. The sequences come from CD4+ T cells from PBMCs cultured with HCoV-229E spike peptides, collected after COVID-19 vaccination. The receptors here all came from a human donor who received a COVID-19 vaccine.

The chain recombines TRBV19 with TRBJ2-2, with D possibly matching TRBD1 (6 bases). The CDR3 covers 16 residues. Germline V gene lookup returns CDR1 LNHDA and CDR2 SQIVND (reference sequence). V lost 4 bases, J lost 7 bases, and 19 bases lay in between. As DNA, the CDR3 is TGTGCCAGTAGTACCCAACAGGGTAAGGGAGACGGGGAGCTGTTTTTT. Translated, it gives CASSTQQGKGDGELFF.

This chain's CDR3 is CASSQGSGGAPDTQYF. The CDR3, as DNA: TGTGCCAGCAGCCAGGGTAGCGGGGGGGCCCCAGATACGCAGTATTTT. V and J are TRBV4-2 and TRBJ2-3; 11 bases align to TRBD2. CDR1 LGHNA and CDR2 YNFKEQ come from the germline V gene. The CDR3 has 16 residues. The V segment lost 3 bases and the J segment 4 bases; nucleotides outside the gene matches: 6.

This clone was recorded a few times. The chain employs TRBV2 and TRBJ1-4; D unclear. CDR3 length: 13 residues. Trimming left V 6 bases short and J 8 bases short, with 13 bases between. In germline, CDR1 is SNHLY, CDR2 FYNNEI. The CDR3 here is CASSDVGKEKLFF. The CDR3 DNA is TGTGCCAGCAGCGACGTGGGGAAAGAAAAACTGTTTTTT. Combining the CDR3 with reference TRBV2 and TRBJ1-4 gives the whole variable domain EPEVTQTPSHQVTQMGQEVILRCVPISNHLYFYWYRQILGQKVEFLVSFYNNEISEKSEIFDDQFSVERPDGSNFTLKIRSTKLEDSAMYFCASSDVGKEKLFFGSGTQLSVL.

The V gene is TRBV19, the J gene TRBJ1-4; 7 bases line up with TRBD1. CDR1 is LNHDA, CDR2 SQIVND, per germline (reference sequence). The CDR3 contains 15 residues. V dropped 5 bases and J dropped 8; count of bases not matched to a gene: 11. The CDR3 loop is CASSPKQGRREKLFF. In DNA form, the CDR3 reads TGTGCCAGTAGTCCCAAACAGGGGAGGAGGGAAAAACTGTTTTTT.

This chain links TRBV18 with TRBJ2-3; D is undetermined. V shed 2 bases and J shed 4 bases, with 4 bases lying between them. The CDR3 consists of 12 residues. Germline assignment: CDR1 KGHSH and CDR2 LQKENI. The CDR3 loop reads CASSPGSDTQYF. CDR3 DNA: TGTGCCAGCTCACCAGGCTCAGATACGCAGTATTTT.

This chain connects TRBV24-1 to TRBJ2-4; 7 positions agree with TRBD1. This CDR3 has 13 amino acids. Per germline, CDR1 KGHDR and CDR2 SFDVKD. V gave up 9 bases and J gave up 5 bases; unmatched junction bases: 6. As DNA, the CDR3 is TGTGCCACCGCCGACAGGGACCAAAACATTCAGTACTTC. This sequence encodes CATADRDQNIQYF.

This sequence joins TRBV2 and TRBJ1-5; 9 bases fit TRBD1. Unmatched junction bases numbered 5, after V lost 6 bases and J lost 2 bases. Germline CDR1 is SNHLY and CDR2 is FYNNEI. The CDR3 extends over 15 amino acids. This CDR3 is CASSGQGMGNQPQHF. CDR3 nucleotide sequence: TGTGCCAGCAGCGGACAGGGGATGGGCAATCAGCCCCAGCATTTT. Full variable domain (rest looked up from reference TRBV2 and TRBJ1-5): EPEVTQTPSHQVTQMGQEVILRCVPISNHLYFYWYRQILGQKVEFLVSFYNNEISEKSEIFDDQFSVERPDGSNFTLKIRSTKLEDSAMYFCASSGQGMGNQPQHFGDGTRLSIL.

This chain links TRBV10-2 with TRBJ2-1, with 9 bases that match TRBD2. Unmatched junction bases numbered 12, after V lost 2 bases and J lost 4 bases. CDR1 and CDR2 from the germline V gene are WSHSY and SAAADI. The CDR3 loop spans 18 amino acids. CDR3 sequence reads: CASSERLSAGGLYNEQFF. DNA for the CDR3: TGCGCCAGCAGTGAGCGCCTCTCCGCGGGGGGGCTTTACAATGAGCAGTTCTTC.

The chain employs TRBV28 and TRBJ2-5; 13 nucleotides align to TRBD2. Germline-derived CDR1 and CDR2 are MDHEN and SYDVKM. CDR3 length: 16 amino acids. V shed 5 bases and J 5 bases; nucleotides not matched to a gene: 8. Here the CDR3 DNA reads TGTGCCAGCAGTCCCCCACTAGCGGGGGGGCGTGAGACCCAGTACTTC. Its translation is CASSPPLAGGRETQYF.

The rearrangement joins TRBV24-1 to TRBJ1-2; TRBD1 matches at 7 bases. Losses at the gene ends were 4 bases for V and 4 bases for J; bases not matched to a gene: 8. CDR1 and CDR2 from the germline V gene are KGHDR and SFDVKD. This CDR3 is built from 15 residues. CDR3 coding DNA: TGTGCCACCAGTGACCCCGGGACAGCCTTCTATGGCTACACCTTC. Translating gives CATSDPGTAFYGYTF.

The chain joins TRBV18 to TRBJ2-7; possibly TRBD2 for D (5 bases). There are 14 residues in the CDR3. CDR1 is KGHSH and CDR2 is LQKENI in the germline V gene. V lost 3 bases to trimming and J lost 0 bases, with 9 bases between them. CDR3 sequence reads: CASSPWGDSYEQYV. Written as DNA, the CDR3 is TGTGCCAGCTCACCTTGGGGAGACTCCTACGAGCAGTACGTC.

The chain employs TRBV6-5 and TRBJ2-2; D gene uncertain. The germline V gene encodes CDR1 MNHEY and CDR2 SVGAGI. The germline V and J ends were trimmed by 5 bases and 3 bases, with 10 bases remaining between them. The CDR3 loop spans 14 amino acids. The CDR3 DNA is TGTGCCAGCAGTCATTCACCCGACACCGGGGAGCTGTTTTTT. This encodes CASSHSPDTGELFF.

The V gene is TRBV7-9, the J gene TRBJ2-7; D uncertain. V lost 1 base and J 3 bases, leaving 7 bases between the germline ends. Germline lookup yields CDR1 SEHNR and CDR2 FQNEAQ (reference sequence). CDR3 length: 13 amino acids. The CDR3 here is CASSLVGYYEQYV. In DNA, the CDR3 is TGTGCCAGCAGCTTAGTAGGGTACTACGAGCAGTACGTC.

The gene calls are TRBV27 and TRBJ1-2, with 8 bases fitting TRBD1. Germline assignment: CDR1 MNHEY and CDR2 SMNVEV (reference sequence). CDR3 size: 14 residues. The J segment lost 4 bases and the V segment lost 6 bases, leaving 7 bases of the junction unmatched. CDR3 in amino acids: CASRPTGAGYGYTF. In DNA, the CDR3 is TGTGCCAGCAGACCGACAGGGGCTGGCTATGGCTACACCTTC.

V gene TRBV5-1 combines with J gene TRBJ2-5; no firm D call. CDR3 length: 14 amino acids. Per the germline V gene, CDR1 is SGHRS and CDR2 is YFSETQ. Trimming shortened V by 0 bases and J by 0 bases, and 6 bases separated the two germline ends. In DNA form, the CDR3 reads TGCGCCAGCAGCTTGGCCCCGTACCAAGAGACCCAGTACTTC. Translation: CASSLAPYQETQYF.

This rearrangement joins TRBV5-1 to TRBJ2-4; D may correspond to TRBD1 or TRBD2 (5 bases each). This CDR3 spans 13 amino acids. Per germline, CDR1 SGHRS and CDR2 YFSETQ. Trimming pared 4 bases from V and 12 bases from J, leaving 17 bases between. CDR3 amino acids: CASSHPGDGSQYF. DNA for the CDR3: TGCGCCAGCAGCCACCCTGGGGACGGTAGTCAGTACTTC.

The V and J genes are TRBV19 and TRBJ1-2; D unresolved. The V gene's germline CDR1 is LNHDA and CDR2 SQIVND (reference sequence). The CDR3 runs 15 residues. The V end lost 4 bases, the J end lost 0 bases, and 12 bases lay between the germline ends. In DNA, the CDR3 is TGTGCCAGTAGTAGGATAGCACAGACTAACTATGGCTACACCTTC. This encodes CASSRIAQTNYGYTF.

This sequence joins TRBV20-1 and TRBJ2-2; 8 bases line up with TRBD2. CDR3 length equals 16 residues. Germline CDR1 reads DFQATT; CDR2 reads SNEGSKA (reference sequence). J was trimmed by 4 bases and V by 3 bases; bases with no gene match: 10. The CDR3 DNA reads as TGCAGTGCTAGTCGGGCTGGGACTAGTGTCACCGGGGAGCTGTTTTTT. Translated, it gives CSASRAGTSVTGELFF.

A few counts support this clone. V and J are TRBV10-1 and TRBJ1-1; possibly TRBD1 for D (6 bases). This CDR3 has 14 residues. V lost 4 bases to trimming and J lost 0 bases, with 9 bases between them. CDR1 and CDR2 (germline): WNHNN, SYGVQD (reference sequence). CDR3 sequence reads: CASSGDTMNTEAFF. The CDR3 nucleotides read TGCGCCAGCAGTGGGGACACGATGAACACTGAAGCTTTCTTT.

The sample holds one count of this clone. The CDR3: CASSFLTAYQPQHF. The CDR3 DNA reads as TGTGCCAGCAGTTTCCTAACCGCCTATCAGCCCCAGCATTTT. The chain links TRBV28 to TRBJ1-5; D is uncertain. V lost 3 bases to trimming and J lost 5 bases, with 11 bases between them. Germline V CDR1 and CDR2: MDHEN, SYDVKM. The CDR3 loop spans 14 amino acids.